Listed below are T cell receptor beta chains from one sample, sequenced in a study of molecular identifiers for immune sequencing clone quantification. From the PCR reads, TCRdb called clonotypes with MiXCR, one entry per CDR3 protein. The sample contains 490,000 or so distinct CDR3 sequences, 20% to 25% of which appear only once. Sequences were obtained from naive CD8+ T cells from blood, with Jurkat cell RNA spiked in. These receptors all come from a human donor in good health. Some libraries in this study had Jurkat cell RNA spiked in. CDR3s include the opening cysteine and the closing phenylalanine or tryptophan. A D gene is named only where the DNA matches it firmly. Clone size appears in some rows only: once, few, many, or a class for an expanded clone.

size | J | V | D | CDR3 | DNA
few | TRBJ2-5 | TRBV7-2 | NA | CASSLGGGGETQYF | TGTGCCAGCAGCTTAGGCGGGGGCGGCGAGACCCAGTACTTC
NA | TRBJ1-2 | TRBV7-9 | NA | CASSLLAGVYGYTF | TGTGCCAGCAGCTTACTGGCAGGAGTATATGGCTACACCTTC
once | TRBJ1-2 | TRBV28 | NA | CASSSASNYGYTF | TGTGCCAGCAGTTCGGCATCGAACTATGGCTACACCTTC
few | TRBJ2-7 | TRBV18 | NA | CASSPQGPRAPMVPDEQYF | TGTGCCAGCTCTCCCCAGGGACCCAGGGCCCCTATGGTCCCCGACGAGCAGTACTTC
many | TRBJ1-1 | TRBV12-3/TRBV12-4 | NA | CASSLGVGSEAFF | TGTGCCAGCAGTTTAGGGGTGGGCTCTGAAGCTTTCTTT
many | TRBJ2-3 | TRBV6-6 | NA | CASSPSQYTQYF | TGTGCCAGCAGTCCCTCACAGTATACGCAGTATTTT
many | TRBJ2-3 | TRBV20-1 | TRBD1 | CSAGTGSTDTQYF | TGCAGTGCTGGGACAGGGAGCACAGATACGCAGTATTTT
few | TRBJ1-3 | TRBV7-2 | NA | CASSPDGGSGNTIYF | TGTGCCAGCAGCCCCGATGGGGGCTCTGGAAACACCATATATTTT
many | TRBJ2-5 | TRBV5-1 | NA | CASSLSQWGQETQYF | TGCGCCAGCAGCTTGTCACAGTGGGGCCAAGAGACCCAGTACTTC
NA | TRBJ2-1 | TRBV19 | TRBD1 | CASSLNRGHEQFF | TGTGCCAGTAGTCTAAACAGGGGCCATGAGCAGTTCTTC
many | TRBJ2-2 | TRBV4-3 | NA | CASSLYRSNTGELFF | TGCGCCAGCAGCCTTTATCGGTCTAACACCGGGGAGCTGTTTTTT
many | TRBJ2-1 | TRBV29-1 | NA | CSGILTGDNEQFF | TGCAGCGGCATCCTGACAGGAGATAATGAGCAGTTCTTC
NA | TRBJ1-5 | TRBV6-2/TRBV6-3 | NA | CASSYFSNQPQHF | TGTGCCAGCAGTTACTTCAGCAATCAGCCCCAGCATTTT
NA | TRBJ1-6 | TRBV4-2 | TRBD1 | CASSQASQGASTYNSPLHF | TGTGCCAGCAGCCAGGCCTCACAGGGGGCCAGTACTTATAATTCACCCCTCCACTTT
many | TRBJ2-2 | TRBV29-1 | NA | CSVDPLGTGELFF | TGCAGCGTTGATCCCTTGGGCACCGGGGAGCTGTTTTTT
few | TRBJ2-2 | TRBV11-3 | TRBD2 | CASSFRAGVYGELFF | TGTGCCAGCAGCTTCCGAGCGGGAGTTTACGGGGAGCTGTTTTTT
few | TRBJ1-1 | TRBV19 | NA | CASSTNTALNTEAFF | TGTGCCAGTAGTACCAACACAGCGCTGAACACTGAAGCTTTCTTT
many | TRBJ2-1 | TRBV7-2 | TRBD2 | CASSFSGRGGNEQFF | TGTGCCAGCAGCTTTAGCGGGAGGGGAGGCAATGAGCAGTTCTTC
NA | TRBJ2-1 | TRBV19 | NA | CASSIGGNYNEQFF | TGTGCCAGTAGTATTGGGGGGAACTACAATGAGCAGTTCTTC
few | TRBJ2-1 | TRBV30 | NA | CAWSAQSGYNEQFF | TGTGCCTGGAGTGCCCAAAGCGGGTACAATGAGCAGTTCTTC
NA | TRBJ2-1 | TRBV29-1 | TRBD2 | CSAVAGVGYNEQFF | TGCAGCGCCGTAGCGGGAGTAGGTTACAATGAGCAGTTCTTC
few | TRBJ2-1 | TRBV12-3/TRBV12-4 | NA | CASSSLDPGEISNEQFF | TGTGCCAGCAGTTCCTTGGACCCAGGGGAGATAAGCAATGAGCAGTTCTTC
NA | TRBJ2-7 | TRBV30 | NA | CAWSVRVSYEQYF | TGTGCCTGGAGTGTCCGCGTCTCCTACGAGCAGTACTTC
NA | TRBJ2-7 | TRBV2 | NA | CASSTGIGEQYF | TGTGCCAGCAGTACAGGGATAGGCGAGCAGTACTTC
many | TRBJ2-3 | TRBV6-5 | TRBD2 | CASSRLAGEFTSTDTQYF | TGTGCCAGCAGCCGACTAGCGGGGGAGTTCACTAGCACAGATACGCAGTATTTT
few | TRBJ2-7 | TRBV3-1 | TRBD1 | CASSPTAGTGPYEQYF | TGTGCCAGCAGCCCTACCGCCGGGACAGGCCCCTACGAGCAGTACTTC
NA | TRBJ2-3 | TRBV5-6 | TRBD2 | CASSLEGSGISTDTQYF | TGTGCCAGCAGCTTGGAAGGTAGCGGGATAAGCACAGATACGCAGTATTTT
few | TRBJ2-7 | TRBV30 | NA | CAWGAGGYEQYF | TGTGCCTGGGGGGCGGGCGGCTACGAGCAGTACTTC
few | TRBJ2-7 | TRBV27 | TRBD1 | CASSFLWDREYEQYF | TGTGCCAGCAGTTTCCTCTGGGACAGGGAGTACGAGCAGTACTTC
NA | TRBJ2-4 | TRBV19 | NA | CASREEPAGPPYF | TGTGCCAGTAGAGAAGAACCCGCGGGACCTCCATACTTC
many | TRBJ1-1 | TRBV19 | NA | CASSIGLKNTEAFF | TGTGCCAGTAGTATAGGACTGAAGAACACTGAAGCTTTCTTT
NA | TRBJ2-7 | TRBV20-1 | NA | CSGVGGFSYEQYF | TGCAGTGGGGTTGGGGGCTTCTCCTACGAGCAGTACTTC
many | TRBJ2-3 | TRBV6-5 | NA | CASTWGDTQYF | TGTGCCAGCACCTGGGGAGATACGCAGTATTTT
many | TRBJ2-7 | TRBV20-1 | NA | CSATTSISYEQYF | TGCAGTGCCACTACTAGTATCTCCTACGAGCAGTACTTC
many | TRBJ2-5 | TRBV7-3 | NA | CASSLNTKETQYF | TGTGCCAGCAGCTTAAACACGAAAGAGACCCAGTACTTC
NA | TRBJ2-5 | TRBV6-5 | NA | CASSYFDGDQETQYF | TGTGCCAGCAGTTACTTCGACGGGGACCAGGAGACCCAGTACTTC
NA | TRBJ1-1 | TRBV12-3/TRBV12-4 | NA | CASSVGPRGTEAFF | TGTGCCAGCAGTGTCGGGCCACGGGGGACTGAAGCTTTCTTT
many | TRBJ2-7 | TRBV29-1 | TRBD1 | CSVERQGAIEQYF | TGCAGCGTTGAAAGGCAGGGGGCCATCGAGCAGTACTTC
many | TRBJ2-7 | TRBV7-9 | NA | CASSPALGGEQYF | TGTGCCAGCAGCCCCGCCTTGGGGGGCGAGCAGTACTTC
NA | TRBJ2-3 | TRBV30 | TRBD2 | CAWSLGGRDYTDTQYF | TGTGCCTGGAGTCTGGGCGGGAGAGACTACACAGATACGCAGTATTTT
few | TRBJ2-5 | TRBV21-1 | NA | CASPTGTPSETQYF | TGTGCCAGCCCGACCGGGACACCTTCAGAGACCCAGTACTTC
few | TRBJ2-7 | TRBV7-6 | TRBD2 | CASSLARGSEQYF | TGTGCCAGCAGCTTAGCGCGGGGGAGCGAGCAGTACTTC
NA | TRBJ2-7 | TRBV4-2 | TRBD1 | CASSQEAGGRSYKQYF | TGTGCCAGCAGCCAAGAAGCAGGGGGCCGCTCCTACAAGCAGTACTTC
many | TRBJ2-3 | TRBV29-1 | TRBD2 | CSVEDVAGSADTQYF | TGCAGCGTTGAAGATGTAGCGGGAAGCGCAGATACGCAGTATTTT
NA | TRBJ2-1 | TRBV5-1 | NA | CASSHSLLYNEQFF | TGCGCCAGCAGCCACTCCCTTTTATACAATGAGCAGTTCTTC
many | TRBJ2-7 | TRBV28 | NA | CASSSPFGFSYEQYF | TGTGCCAGCAGTTCACCATTCGGGTTCTCCTACGAGCAGTACTTC
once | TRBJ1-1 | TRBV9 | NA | CASSSSRANTEAFF | TGTGCCAGCAGCTCATCACGGGCGAACACTGAAGCTTTCTTT
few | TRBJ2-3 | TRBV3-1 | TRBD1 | CASSQGDRGPLGDTQYF | TGTGCCAGCAGCCAAGGGGACAGGGGCCCACTAGGGGATACGCAGTATTTT
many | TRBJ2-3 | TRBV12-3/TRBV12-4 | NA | CASSLGLYPAGTDTQYF | TGTGCCAGCAGTTTAGGCCTATACCCGGCCGGCACAGATACGCAGTATTTT
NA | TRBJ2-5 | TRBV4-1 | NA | CASSQSLGTEETQYF | TGCGCCAGCAGCCAATCCTTGGGGACCGAAGAGACCCAGTACTTC
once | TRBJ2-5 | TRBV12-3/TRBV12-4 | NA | CASSGQRQETQYF | TGTGCCAGCAGCGGACAGAGACAAGAGACCCAGTACTTC
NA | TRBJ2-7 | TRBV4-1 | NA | CASSQELRESYEQYF | TGCGCCAGCAGCCAAGAACTCCGGGAATCCTACGAGCAGTACTTC
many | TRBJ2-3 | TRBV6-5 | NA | CASSYSAGGTDTQYF | TGTGCCAGCAGTTACTCCGCAGGGGGCACAGATACGCAGTATTTT
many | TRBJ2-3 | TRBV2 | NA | CASSDVGSITDTQYF | TGTGCCAGCAGTGACGTAGGATCCATCACAGATACGCAGTATTTT
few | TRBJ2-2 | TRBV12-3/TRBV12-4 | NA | CASRLDKNRELFF | TGTGCCAGCAGATTAGACAAAAACAGGGAGCTGTTTTTT